A single sample gave rise to the 2 T cell receptor beta chains below, sequenced in a study of blood T cell repertoires in COVID-19. The data were produced by immunoSEQ multiplex PCR, yet TCRdb's version contains in-frame clones alone and is incomplete. The sample shows around 190,000 clones, over 80% of them seen only once. The sequencing sample was made of peripheral blood. The receptors come from a woman in her 70s with COVID-19, enrolled during active disease.

V usage is TRBV11-1 and J usage is TRBJ2-7; a weak D match, TRBD1 (6 bases). The germline CDR1 and CDR2 sequences are SGHAT and FQDESV (reference sequence). The CDR3 runs 14 residues. Trimming removed 2 bases from V and 4 bases from J, with 12 bases in between. The DNA of the CDR3 is TGTGCCAGCAGCTTAACCGGGACACCTTACGAGCAGTACTTC. It codes for CASSLTGTPYEQYF.

V usage is TRBV19 and J usage is TRBJ2-7; 7 bases map to TRBD1. The germline V gene encodes CDR1 LNHDA and CDR2 SQIVND (reference sequence). With V trimmed by 2 bases and J by 5 bases, 6 bases remained unmatched. The CDR3 contains 14 residues. DNA of the CDR3: TGTGCCAGTAGTATAAACAGGGGAAACAACGAGCAGTACTTC. Protein: CASSINRGNNEQYF.